This T cell receptor beta chain is from a study of T cells in Graves' hyperthyroidism and ophthalmopathy. Germline CDR1 SGHRS, CDR2 YFSETQ. This CDR3 has 15 residues. With 4 bases removed from V and 5 bases from J, the gap between germline ends came to 16 bases. This clonotype was picked up many times. Amplification of TCR beta CDR3 regions used RNA as the template. The HTBI primer set was used in a first-round RT-PCR of the TCR CDR3. TCRdb reprocessed the multiplex PCR reads with MiXCR, giving one entry per CDR3 protein. The data hold 400,000 to 550,000 distinct CDR3 sequences, with around 24% observed a single time.

The chain combines TRBV5-1 with TRBJ1-5; maybe TRBD1 (6 bases). What was sequenced was blood. The clonotype comes from a woman aged 30 to 39 with Graves' ophthalmopathy. The CDR3 DNA reads TGCGCCAGCAGCCTAACAACGGGGGCCCATCAGCCCCAGCATTTT. It translates to CASSLTTGAHQPQHF.